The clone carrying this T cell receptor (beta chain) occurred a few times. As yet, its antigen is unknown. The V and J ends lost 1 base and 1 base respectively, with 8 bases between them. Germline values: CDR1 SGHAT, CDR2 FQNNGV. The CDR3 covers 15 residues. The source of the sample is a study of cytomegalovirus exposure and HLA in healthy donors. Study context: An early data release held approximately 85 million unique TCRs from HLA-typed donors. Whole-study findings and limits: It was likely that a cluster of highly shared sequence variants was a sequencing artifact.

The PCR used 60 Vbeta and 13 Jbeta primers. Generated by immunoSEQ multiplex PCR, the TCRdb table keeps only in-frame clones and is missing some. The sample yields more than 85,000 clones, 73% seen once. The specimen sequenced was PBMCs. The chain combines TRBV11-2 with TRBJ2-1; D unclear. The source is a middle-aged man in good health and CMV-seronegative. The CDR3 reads CASSLVGVSYNEQFF. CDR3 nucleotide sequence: TGTGCCAGCAGCTTAGTCGGAGTATCCTACAATGAGCAGTTCTTC.